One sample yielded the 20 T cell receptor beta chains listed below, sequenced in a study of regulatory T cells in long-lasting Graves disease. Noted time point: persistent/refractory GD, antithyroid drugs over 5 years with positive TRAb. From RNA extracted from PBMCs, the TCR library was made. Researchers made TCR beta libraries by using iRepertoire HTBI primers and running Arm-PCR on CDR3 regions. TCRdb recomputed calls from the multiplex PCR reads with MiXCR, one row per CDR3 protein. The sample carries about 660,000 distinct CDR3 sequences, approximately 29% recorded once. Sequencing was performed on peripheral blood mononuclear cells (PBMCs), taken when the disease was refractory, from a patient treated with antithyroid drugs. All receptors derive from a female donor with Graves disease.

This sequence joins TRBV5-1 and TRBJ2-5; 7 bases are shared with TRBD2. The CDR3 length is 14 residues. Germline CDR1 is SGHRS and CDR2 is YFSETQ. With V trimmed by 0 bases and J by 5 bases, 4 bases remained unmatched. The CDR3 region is CASSLGGSAETQYF. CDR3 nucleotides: TGCGCCAGCAGCTTGGGCGGGAGCGCGGAGACCCAGTACTTC.

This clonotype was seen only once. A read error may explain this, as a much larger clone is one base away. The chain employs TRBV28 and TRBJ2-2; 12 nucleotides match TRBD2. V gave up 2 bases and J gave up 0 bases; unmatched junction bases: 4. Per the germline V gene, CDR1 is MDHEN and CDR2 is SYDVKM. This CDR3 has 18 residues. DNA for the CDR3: TGTGCCAGCAGTTTACGCCTAGCGGGAGGGCCGAACACCGGGGAGCTGTTTTTT. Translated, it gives CASSLRLAGGPNTGELFF. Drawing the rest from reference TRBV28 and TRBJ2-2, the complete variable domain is DVKVTQSSRYLVKRTGEKVFLECVQDMDHENMFWYRQDPGLGLRLIYFSYDVKMKEKGDIPEGYSVSREKKERFSLILESASTNQTSMYLCASSLRLAGGPNTGELFFGEGSRLTVL.

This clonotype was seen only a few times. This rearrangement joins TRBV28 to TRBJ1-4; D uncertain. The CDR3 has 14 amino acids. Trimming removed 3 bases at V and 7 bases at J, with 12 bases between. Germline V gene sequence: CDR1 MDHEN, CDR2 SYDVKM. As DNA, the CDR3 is TGTGCCAGCAGTTTCGGCGGGTTCGGTGAAAAACTGTTTTTT. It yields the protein CASSFGGFGEKLFF.

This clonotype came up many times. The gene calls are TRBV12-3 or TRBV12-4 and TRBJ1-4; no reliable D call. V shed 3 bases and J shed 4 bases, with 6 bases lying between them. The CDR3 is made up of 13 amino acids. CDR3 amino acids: CASSFLNNEKLFF. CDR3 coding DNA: TGTGCCAGCAGTTTCCTTAATAATGAAAAACTGTTTTTT.

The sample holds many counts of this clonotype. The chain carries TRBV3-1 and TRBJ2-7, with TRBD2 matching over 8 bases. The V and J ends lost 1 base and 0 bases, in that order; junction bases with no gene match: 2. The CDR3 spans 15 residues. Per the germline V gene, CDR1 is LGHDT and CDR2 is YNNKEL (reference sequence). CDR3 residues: CASSQGSGSSYEQYF. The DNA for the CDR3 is TGTGCCAGCAGCCAAGGGAGCGGGAGCTCCTACGAGCAGTACTTC.

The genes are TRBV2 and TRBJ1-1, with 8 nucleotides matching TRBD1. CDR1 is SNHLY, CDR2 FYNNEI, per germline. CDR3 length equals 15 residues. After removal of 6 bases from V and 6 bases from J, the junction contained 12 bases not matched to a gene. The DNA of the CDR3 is TGTGCCAGCAGCTTAGGCTCAGGGGGCTCTGCTGAAGCTTTCTTT. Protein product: CASSLGSGGSAEAFF. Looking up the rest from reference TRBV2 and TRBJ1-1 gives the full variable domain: EPEVTQTPSHQVTQMGQEVILRCVPISNHLYFYWYRQILGQKVEFLVSFYNNEISEKSEIFDDQFSVERPDGSNFTLKIRSTKLEDSAMYFCASSLGSGGSAEAFFGQGTRLTVV.

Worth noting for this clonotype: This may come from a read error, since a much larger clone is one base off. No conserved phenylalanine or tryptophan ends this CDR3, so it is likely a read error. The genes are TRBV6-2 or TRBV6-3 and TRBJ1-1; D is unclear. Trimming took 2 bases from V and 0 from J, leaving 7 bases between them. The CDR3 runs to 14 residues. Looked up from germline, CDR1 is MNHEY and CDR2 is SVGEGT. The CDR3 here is CASSYRSMNTEAFS. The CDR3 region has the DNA TGTGCCAGCAGTTACAGGAGCATGAACACTGAAGCTTTCTCT.

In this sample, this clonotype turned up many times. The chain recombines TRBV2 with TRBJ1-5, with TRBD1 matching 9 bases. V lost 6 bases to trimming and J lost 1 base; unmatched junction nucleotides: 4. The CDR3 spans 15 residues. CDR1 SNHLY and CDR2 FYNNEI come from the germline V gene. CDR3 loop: CASRDRGVSNQPQHF. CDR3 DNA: TGTGCCAGCAGGGACAGGGGTGTCAGCAATCAGCCCCAGCATTTT.

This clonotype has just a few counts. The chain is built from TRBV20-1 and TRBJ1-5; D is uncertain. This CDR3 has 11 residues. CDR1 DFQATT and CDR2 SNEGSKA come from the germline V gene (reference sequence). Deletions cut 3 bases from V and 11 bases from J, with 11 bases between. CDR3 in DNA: TGCAGTGCTAGGGGCCAGCGAACCCAGCATTTT. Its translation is CSARGQRTQHF.

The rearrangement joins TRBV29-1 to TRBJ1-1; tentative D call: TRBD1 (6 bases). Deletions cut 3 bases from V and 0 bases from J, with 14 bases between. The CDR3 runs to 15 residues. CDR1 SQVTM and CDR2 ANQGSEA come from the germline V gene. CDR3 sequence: CSVDRGIGMNTEAFF. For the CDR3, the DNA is TGCAGCGTTGATAGGGGGATAGGAATGAACACTGAAGCTTTCTTT.

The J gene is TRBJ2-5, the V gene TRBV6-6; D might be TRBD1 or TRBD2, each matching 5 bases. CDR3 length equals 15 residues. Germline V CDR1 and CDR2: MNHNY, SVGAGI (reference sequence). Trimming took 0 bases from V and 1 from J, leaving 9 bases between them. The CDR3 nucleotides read TGTGCCAGCAGTTACTCGAGGGGTGGCCAAGAGACCCAGTACTTC. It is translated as CASSYSRGGQETQYF.

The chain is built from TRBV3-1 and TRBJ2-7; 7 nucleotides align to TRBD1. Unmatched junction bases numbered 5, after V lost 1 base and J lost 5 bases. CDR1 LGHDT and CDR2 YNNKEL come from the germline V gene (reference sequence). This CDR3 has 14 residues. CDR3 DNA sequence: TGTGCCAGCAGCCAAGCGACAGGGTTCGACGAGCAGTACTTC. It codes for CASSQATGFDEQYF.

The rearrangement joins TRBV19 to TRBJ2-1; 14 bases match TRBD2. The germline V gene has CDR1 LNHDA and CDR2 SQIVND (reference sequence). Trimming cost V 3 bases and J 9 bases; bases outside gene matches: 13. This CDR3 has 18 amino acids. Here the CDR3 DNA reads TGTGCCAGTAGTATCCCCTTCGCTGGGACTAGCGGGAGTGTTGAGCAGTTCTTC. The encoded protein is CASSIPFAGTSGSVEQFF.

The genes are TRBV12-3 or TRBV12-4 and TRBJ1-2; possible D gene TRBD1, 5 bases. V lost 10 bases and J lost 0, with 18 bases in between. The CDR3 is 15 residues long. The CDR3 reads CANLRLGAANYGYTF. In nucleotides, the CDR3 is TGTGCCAACCTCCGTTTAGGGGCAGCTAACTATGGCTACACCTTC.

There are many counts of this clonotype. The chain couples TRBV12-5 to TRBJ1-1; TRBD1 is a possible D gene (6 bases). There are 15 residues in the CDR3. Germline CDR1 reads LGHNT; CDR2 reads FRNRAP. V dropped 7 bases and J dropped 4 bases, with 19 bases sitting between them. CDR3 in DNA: TGTGCTAGTGCCTCGACAGGTTCTTGGGGCACTGAAGCTTTCTTT. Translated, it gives CASASTGSWGTEAFF.

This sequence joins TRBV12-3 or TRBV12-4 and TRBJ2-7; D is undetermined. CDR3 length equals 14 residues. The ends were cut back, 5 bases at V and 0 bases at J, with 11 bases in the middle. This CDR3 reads CASSGLRSSYEQYF. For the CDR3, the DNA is TGTGCCAGCAGTGGGCTCCGGAGCTCCTACGAGCAGTACTTC.

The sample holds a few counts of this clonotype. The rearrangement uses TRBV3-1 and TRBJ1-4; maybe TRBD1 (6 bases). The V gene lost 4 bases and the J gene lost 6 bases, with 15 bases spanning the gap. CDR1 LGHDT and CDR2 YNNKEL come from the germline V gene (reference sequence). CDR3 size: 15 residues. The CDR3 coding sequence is TGTGCCAGCAGCCGTGACGGGGGCAATCATGAAAAACTGTTTTTT. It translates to CASSRDGGNHEKLFF.

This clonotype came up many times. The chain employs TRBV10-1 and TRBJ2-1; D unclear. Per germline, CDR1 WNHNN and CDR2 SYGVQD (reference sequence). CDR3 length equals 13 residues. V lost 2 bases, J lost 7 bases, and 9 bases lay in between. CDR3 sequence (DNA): TGCGCCAGCAGTGAGGTAGGGTGGAATGAGCAGTTCTTC. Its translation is CASSEVGWNEQFF.

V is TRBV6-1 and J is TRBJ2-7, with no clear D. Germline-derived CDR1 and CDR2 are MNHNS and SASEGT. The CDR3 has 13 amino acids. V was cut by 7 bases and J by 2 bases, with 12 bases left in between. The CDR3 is CASTGSGTYEQYF. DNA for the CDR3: TGTGCCAGCACAGGAAGTGGAACCTACGAGCAGTACTTC.

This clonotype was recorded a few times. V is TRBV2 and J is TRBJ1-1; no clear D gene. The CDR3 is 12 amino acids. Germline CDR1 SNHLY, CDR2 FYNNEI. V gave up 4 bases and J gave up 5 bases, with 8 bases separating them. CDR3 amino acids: CASSGQKTEAFF. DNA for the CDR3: TGTGCCAGCAGTGGGCAGAAAACTGAAGCTTTCTTT. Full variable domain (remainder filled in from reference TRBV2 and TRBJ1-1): EPEVTQTPSHQVTQMGQEVILRCVPISNHLYFYWYRQILGQKVEFLVSFYNNEISEKSEIFDDQFSVERPDGSNFTLKIRSTKLEDSAMYFCASSGQKTEAFFGQGTRLTVV.